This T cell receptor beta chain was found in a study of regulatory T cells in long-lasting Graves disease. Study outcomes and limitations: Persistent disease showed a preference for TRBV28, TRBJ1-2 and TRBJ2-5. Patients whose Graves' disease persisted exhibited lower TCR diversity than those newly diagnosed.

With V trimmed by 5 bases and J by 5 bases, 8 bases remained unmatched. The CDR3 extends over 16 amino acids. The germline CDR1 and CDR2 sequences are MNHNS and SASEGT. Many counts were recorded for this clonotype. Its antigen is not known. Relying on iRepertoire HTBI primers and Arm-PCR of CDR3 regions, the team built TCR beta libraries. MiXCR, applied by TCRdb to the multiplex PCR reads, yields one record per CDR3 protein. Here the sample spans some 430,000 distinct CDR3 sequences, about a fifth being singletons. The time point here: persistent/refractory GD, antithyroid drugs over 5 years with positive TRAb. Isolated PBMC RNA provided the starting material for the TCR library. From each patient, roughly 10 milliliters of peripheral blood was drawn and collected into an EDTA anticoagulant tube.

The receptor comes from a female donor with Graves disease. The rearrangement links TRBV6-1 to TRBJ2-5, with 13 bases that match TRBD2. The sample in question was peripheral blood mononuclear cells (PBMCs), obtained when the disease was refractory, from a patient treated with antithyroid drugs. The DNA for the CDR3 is TGTGCCAGCAGTACCCGGACTAGCGGGAGTGGTGAGACCCAGTACTTC. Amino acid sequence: CASSTRTSGSGETQYF.